These 19 T cell receptor beta chains were all obtained from the same sample, sequenced in a study of shared clonotypes between healthy human individuals. Assay used: immunoSEQ multiplex PCR; TCRdb lists only in-frame clones, some missing. The sample lists roughly 650,000 clones; approximately 96% were seen once. Naive CD8 cells, CD45RO-negative and positively selected for CCR7, excluded terminally differentiated effector memory CD45RA+ cells. The source material was naive CD8+ T cells sorted from blood. The receptors derive from a woman in her thirties in good health.

The table lists this clone with a count of one. The V gene is TRBV5-1, the J gene TRBJ2-1; TRBD1 agrees at 10 bases. V shed 4 bases, J shed 5 bases, and the junction held 3 bases outside the gene matches. Germline CDR1 reads SGHRS; CDR2 reads YFSETQ. The CDR3 is made up of 14 amino acids. CDR3 residues: CASSPGQGNNEQFF. Here the CDR3 DNA reads TGCGCCAGCAGCCCGGGACAGGGGAACAATGAGCAGTTCTTC.

CDR3 amino acids: CASSWSLAGGGQETQYF. The DNA for the CDR3 is TGTGCCAGCAGTTGGTCACTAGCGGGAGGCGGGCAAGAGACCCAGTACTTC. This chain joins TRBV28 and TRBJ2-5, with TRBD2 identical over 12 bases. The junction had 8 bases not matched to a gene; V was cut back by 4 bases and J by 2 bases. The CDR3 runs to 17 residues. Looked up from germline, CDR1 is MDHEN and CDR2 is SYDVKM.

V gene TRBV27 combines with J gene TRBJ1-4; D remains unclear. V was cut by 5 bases and J by 5 bases, with 12 bases left in between. There are 14 residues in the CDR3. The germline gives CDR1 MNHEY, CDR2 SMNVEV (reference sequence). The DNA for the CDR3 is TGTGCCAGCAGTCTTCAGGCGGGGAATGAAAAACTGTTTTTT. Its protein is CASSLQAGNEKLFF.

The J gene is TRBJ1-4, the V gene TRBV4-1; D not certain. Germline V gene data show CDR1 as MGHRA and CDR2 as YSYEKL. Trimming removed 0 bases from V and 10 bases from J, with 18 bases in between. The CDR3 is made up of 16 amino acids. The DNA for the CDR3 is TGCGCCAGCAGCCAAGACGGGAGCAGAGCCGCCGGAAAACTGTTTTTT. Translated: CASSQDGSRAAGKLFF.

V gene TRBV6-5 combines with J gene TRBJ2-1; TRBD2 matches 15 bases. The CDR3 spans 15 residues. From germline, CDR1 is MNHEY and CDR2 SVGAGI. V trimming: 6 bases; J trimming: 8 bases; junction bases outside the gene matches: 5. The CDR3 region is CASSRTSGRADEQFF. The CDR3 nucleotides are TGTGCCAGCAGCCGGACTAGCGGGAGGGCCGATGAGCAGTTCTTC.

This sequence joins TRBV28 and TRBJ2-7, with 7 bases that match TRBD2. CDR3 length: 16 amino acids. Germline V gene sequence: CDR1 MDHEN, CDR2 SYDVKM. J gave up 5 bases and V 5 bases, and 15 bases lay outside the gene matches. The CDR3 DNA reads as TGTGCCAGCAGTCCCCGGGCTAGCGGAGTCCGGGACGAGCAGTACTTC. This encodes CASSPRASGVRDEQYF.

This clone was detected once. V gene TRBV5-6 combines with J gene TRBJ2-1, with 13 nucleotides matching TRBD2. V gave up 4 bases and J gave up 7 bases; unmatched junction bases: 5. Germline CDR1 is SGHDT and CDR2 is YYEEEE. The CDR3 is 15 residues long. This chain's CDR3 is CASSQGTSGMNEQFF. The CDR3 DNA reads TGTGCCAGCAGCCAAGGGACTAGCGGGATGAATGAGCAGTTCTTC.

V gene TRBV6-1 combines with J gene TRBJ2-1, with D tentatively TRBD2 (6 bases). The germline gives CDR1 MNHNS, CDR2 SASEGT. Deletions cut 3 bases from V and 0 bases from J, with 12 bases between. The CDR3 runs to 16 residues. Written as DNA, the CDR3 is TGTGCCAGCAGTGACTACGCGGGAAGCTCCTACAATGAGCAGTTCTTC. This translates into CASSDYAGSSYNEQFF.

This chain connects TRBV2 to TRBJ2-7; no clear D gene. V lost 7 bases, J lost 7 bases, and 14 bases lay in between. Looked up from germline, CDR1 is SNHLY and CDR2 is FYNNEI. The CDR3 loop spans 12 amino acids. The CDR3 protein is CASKDHHLEQYF. The DNA for the CDR3 is TGTGCCAGCAAGGACCATCATTTGGAGCAGTACTTC.

The genes are TRBV4-1 and TRBJ1-1, with D unclear. The CDR3 totals 14 residues. The germline CDR1 and CDR2 sequences are MGHRA and YSYEKL. Trimming removed 1 base from V and 1 base from J, with 7 bases in between. Written as DNA, the CDR3 is TGCGCCAGCAGCCAAGTCCCAGCGAACACTGAAGCTTTCTTT. Its protein is CASSQVPANTEAFF.

This clone has a single count. The chain employs TRBV27 and TRBJ2-1, with D possibly being TRBD2 (5 bases). The CDR3 has 17 residues. Trimming left V 0 bases short and J 4 bases short, with 16 bases between. Germline V gene sequence: CDR1 MNHEY, CDR2 SMNVEV (reference sequence). DNA for the CDR3: TGTGCCAGCAGTTTATCGAGCATCGGGGTTCCTTACAATGAGCAGTTCTTC. It translates to CASSLSSIGVPYNEQFF.

The chain joins TRBV4-2 to TRBJ2-4, with 7 bases lining up with TRBD1. The V gene end was trimmed by 1 base and the J gene end by 0 bases; junction bases not matched to a gene: 12. The CDR3 totals 19 residues. Germline CDR1 LGHNA, CDR2 YNFKEQ. The CDR3 loop reads CASSQGFKGALQAKNIQYF. CDR3 bases: TGTGCCAGCAGCCAAGGGTTTAAGGGGGCCTTACAAGCCAAAAACATTCAGTACTTC.

The V and J genes are TRBV13 and TRBJ2-2; unclear D gene. Germline-derived CDR1 and CDR2 are PRHDT and FYEKMQ (reference sequence). Deletions cut 3 bases from V and 4 bases from J, with 0 bases between. The CDR3 has 11 residues. CDR3 nucleotide sequence: TGTGCCAGCAGCTTCACCGGGGAGCTGTTTTTT. This encodes CASSFTGELFF.

This chain uses TRBV2 with TRBJ2-1; 13 nucleotides line up with TRBD2. V trimming: 7 bases; J trimming: 4 bases; junction bases outside the gene matches: 4. Germline assignment: CDR1 SNHLY and CDR2 FYNNEI. This CDR3 contains 15 residues. The DNA of the CDR3 is TGTGCCAGCATCGGACTAGCGGGAGTGTACAATGAGCAGTTCTTC. This sequence encodes CASIGLAGVYNEQFF.

The chain carries TRBV2 and TRBJ1-1; D perhaps matches TRBD1 (5 bases). The CDR3 is 11 residues long. Germline CDR1 and CDR2: SNHLY and FYNNEI. V lost 3 bases to trimming and J lost 11 bases, with 10 bases between them. CDR3 sequence (DNA): TGTGCCAGCAGTGACCCGGGGACCGCTTTCTTT. This encodes CASSDPGTAFF.

The chain employs TRBV27 and TRBJ2-7; 7 bases are shared with TRBD1. The trim removed 4 bases at V and 4 bases at J, leaving 7 bases unmatched. Germline V gene data show CDR1 as MNHEY and CDR2 as SMNVEV (reference sequence). CDR3 length equals 14 residues. In nucleotides, the CDR3 is TGTGCCAGCAGTTCGGGACAGTTGTGGTACGAGCAGTACTTC. It specifies CASSSGQLWYEQYF.

The chain links TRBV21-1 to TRBJ1-5. TRBV21-1 is reported as a pseudogene. The CDR3 sequence is 17 residues long. CDR3 region: CASLPREARPRNQPQHF. The CDR3 coding sequence is TGTGCCAGCCTGCCAAGGGAGGCCCGCCCGAGAAATCAGCCCCAGCATTTT.

The chain links TRBV10-3 to TRBJ1-1; a possible D gene is TRBD1 (6 bases). The length of the CDR3 is 15 residues. CDR1 is ENHRY, CDR2 SYGVKD, per germline. V was shortened by 6 bases and J by 3 bases, with 17 bases between the two germline ends. CDR3 sequence: CAIRDNRELDTEAFF. DNA for the CDR3: TGTGCCATCAGGGATAACAGGGAATTGGACACTGAAGCTTTCTTT.

The chain is built from TRBV5-6 and TRBJ1-5; 9 bases are a match to TRBD1. V lost 3 bases and J lost 10; bases outside the gene matches: 2. This CDR3 has 12 residues. The germline CDR1 and CDR2 sequences are SGHDT and YYEEEE. CDR3 sequence: CASSSTGGPQHF. CDR3 nucleotides: TGTGCCAGCAGCTCGACAGGGGGTCCCCAGCATTTT. The full variable domain, in which reference TRBV5-6 and TRBJ1-5 provide the parts outside the CDR3, is DAGVTQSPTHLIKTRGQQVTLRCSPKSGHDTVSWYQQALGQGPQFIFQYYEEEERQRGNFPDRFSGHQFPNYSSELNVNALLLGDSALYLCASSSTGGPQHFGDGTRLSIL.